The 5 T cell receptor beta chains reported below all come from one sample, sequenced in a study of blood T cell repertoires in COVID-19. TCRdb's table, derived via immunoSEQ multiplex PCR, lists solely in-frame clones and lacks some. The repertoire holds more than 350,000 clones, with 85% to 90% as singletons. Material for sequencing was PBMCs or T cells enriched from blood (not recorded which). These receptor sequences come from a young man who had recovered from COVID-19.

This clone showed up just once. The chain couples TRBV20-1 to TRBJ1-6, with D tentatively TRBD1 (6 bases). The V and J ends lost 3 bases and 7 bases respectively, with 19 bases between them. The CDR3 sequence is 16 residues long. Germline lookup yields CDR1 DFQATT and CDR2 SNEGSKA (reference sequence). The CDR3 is CSASLTGHLSNSPLHF. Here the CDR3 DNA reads TGCAGTGCTAGTCTGACAGGCCACCTCTCAAATTCACCCCTCCACTTT.

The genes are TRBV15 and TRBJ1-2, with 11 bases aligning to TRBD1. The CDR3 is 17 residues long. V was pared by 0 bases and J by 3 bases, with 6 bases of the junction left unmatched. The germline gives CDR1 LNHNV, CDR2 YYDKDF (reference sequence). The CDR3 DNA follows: TGTGCCACCAGCAGAGATCCCCGGACAGGGGGCGACTATGGCTACACCTTC. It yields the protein CATSRDPRTGGDYGYTF.

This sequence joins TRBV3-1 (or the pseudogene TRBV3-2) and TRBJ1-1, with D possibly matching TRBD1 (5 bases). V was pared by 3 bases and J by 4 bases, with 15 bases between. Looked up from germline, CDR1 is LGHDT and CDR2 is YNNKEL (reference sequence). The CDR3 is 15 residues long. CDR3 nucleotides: TGTGCCAGCAGCCAGGTTTTGCGCGGGGGCACTGAAGCTTTCTTT. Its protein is CASSQVLRGGTEAFF.

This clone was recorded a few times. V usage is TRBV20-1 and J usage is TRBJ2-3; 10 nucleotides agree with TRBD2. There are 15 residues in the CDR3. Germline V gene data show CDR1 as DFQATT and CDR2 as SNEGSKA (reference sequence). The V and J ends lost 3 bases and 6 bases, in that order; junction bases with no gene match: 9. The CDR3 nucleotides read TGCAGTGCTAGTCGCCTAGCGGGGGACGGGGATACGCAGTATTTT. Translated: CSASRLAGDGDTQYF.

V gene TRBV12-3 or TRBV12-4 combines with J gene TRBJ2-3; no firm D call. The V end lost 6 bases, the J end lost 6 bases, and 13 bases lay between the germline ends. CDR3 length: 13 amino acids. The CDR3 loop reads CASSQSSRDTQYF. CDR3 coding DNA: TGTGCCAGCAGCCAATCAAGTCGGGATACGCAGTATTTT.